This TCR beta chain was profiled in a study of T-cell memory formation after mild COVID-19. Study-level background: TCR clusters were largely donor specific.

Constant-segment-primed 5'RACE gave TCR alpha and TCR beta cDNA libraries with sample barcodes and UMIs. TCRdb independently ran MiXCR on the 5' RACE reads; one entry per CDR3 protein. Here the sample spans approximately 570,000 distinct CDR3 sequences, 15% to 20% being singletons. Remarks on this clonotype: Its cognate antigen is unknown.

Study outcomes and limitations: There was a balanced CD4/CD8 profile in clones contracting day 15 to 85, and later expanders leaned CD4+. Among CD4+ contracting clones, most were CM and EM, and CD8+ ones EMRA.

V shed 8 bases, J shed 1 base, and the junction held 9 bases outside the gene matches. Per the germline V gene, CDR1 is SNHLY and CDR2 is FYNNEI. There are 15 residues in the CDR3. The sequenced sample consisted of PBMCs or a T cell subset sorted from them (not recorded which). This receptor was identified in an adult woman who had mild COVID-19 (a few samples of this study predate the infection). Cell type and time point are not known. This chain connects TRBV2 to TRBJ1-1; 8 nucleotides match TRBD1. The CDR3 DNA reads TGTGCCAGCCAACCCCGGACAGGGACGAACACTGAAGCTTTCTTT. Protein sequence: CASQPRTGTNTEAFF.